Below, 8 T cell receptor beta chains from the same sample are listed, as sequenced in a study of cytomegalovirus exposure and HLA in healthy donors. PCR employed 60 Vbeta and 13 Jbeta primers. Method: immunoSEQ multiplex PCR; TCRdb's copy keeps in-frame clones and lacks some. In total, the table holds about 100,000 clones. Source material: PBMCs. The receptors were sampled from a man in his fifties or sixties in good health and CMV-seronegative.

The rearrangement uses TRBV29-1 and TRBJ2-1; 8 bases are shared with TRBD1. The CDR3 sequence is 15 residues long. Trimming cost V 1 base and J 3 bases; bases outside gene matches: 5. CDR1 SQVTM and CDR2 ANQGSEA come from the germline V gene. CDR3 in amino acids: CSVEGGQVIYNEQFF. For the CDR3, the DNA is TGCAGCGTTGAAGGGGGACAGGTGATCTACAATGAGCAGTTCTTC.

This sequence joins TRBV6-1 and TRBJ1-1, with 7 bases identical to TRBD1. The CDR3 has 13 amino acids. The ends lost 7 bases at V and 2 bases at J; junction bases unmatched: 4. From germline, CDR1 is MNHNS and CDR2 SASEGT. For the CDR3, the DNA is TGTGCCAGCAAGGGGACAGTTAACACTGAAGCTTTCTTT. This codes for CASKGTVNTEAFF.

The rearrangement links TRBV25-1 to TRBJ2-7; D perhaps matches TRBD1 (6 bases). CDR1 is MGHDK and CDR2 is SYGVNS in the germline V gene. The length of the CDR3 is 12 residues. V was trimmed by 7 bases and J by 6 bases, leaving 13 bases between them. The CDR3 coding sequence is TGTGCCAGCACCCGGGACAACGCCGAGCAGTACTTC. It codes for CASTRDNAEQYF.

This chain joins TRBV12-5 and TRBJ2-3, with D maybe TRBD2 (6 bases). There are 13 residues in the CDR3. V was pared by 5 bases and J by 7 bases, with 13 bases between. Germline V gives CDR1 LGHNT, CDR2 FRNRAP. Here the CDR3 reads CASGLLGGYTQYF. The CDR3 bases are TGTGCTAGTGGTCTCCTCGGGGGATATACGCAGTATTTT.

The V and J genes are TRBV11-3 and TRBJ1-2; D is unclear. The germline CDR1 and CDR2 sequences are SGHNT and YENEEA. Trimming removed 1 base from V and 0 bases from J, with 12 bases in between. CDR3 length: 16 residues. The CDR3 loop is CASSLGTGGSNYGYTF. CDR3 bases: TGTGCCAGCAGCTTAGGTACCGGCGGATCTAACTATGGCTACACCTTC.

The chain links TRBV27 to TRBJ1-5; D might be TRBD1 (6 bases). The CDR3 spans 14 residues. The germline V gene encodes CDR1 MNHEY and CDR2 SMNVEV (reference sequence). Trimming pared 5 bases from V and 6 bases from J, leaving 14 bases between. The CDR3 loop is CASSKWGQGQPQHF. The CDR3 bases are TGTGCCAGCAGTAAGTGGGGGCAAGGTCAGCCCCAGCATTTT.

The J gene is TRBJ2-7, the V gene TRBV7-2; weak D call: TRBD1 (6 bases). CDR1 is SGHTA and CDR2 is FQGNSA in the germline V gene. CDR3 size: 14 residues. The V gene lost 7 bases and the J gene lost 5 bases, with 18 bases spanning the gap. CDR3 protein: CASIEFQGSHEQYF. In DNA form, the CDR3 reads TGTGCCAGCATCGAATTTCAGGGGTCCCACGAGCAGTACTTC.

The V and J genes are TRBV5-8 and TRBJ1-3; 7 positions agree with TRBD1. CDR1 and CDR2 (germline): SGHTS, YDEGEE. This CDR3 region has 17 residues. The V gene end was trimmed by 4 bases and the J gene end by 3 bases; junction bases not matched to a gene: 13. This chain's CDR3 is CASSREWDSVNGNTIYF. The CDR3 DNA reads as TGTGCCAGCAGCAGGGAATGGGACAGCGTAAATGGAAACACCATATATTTT.